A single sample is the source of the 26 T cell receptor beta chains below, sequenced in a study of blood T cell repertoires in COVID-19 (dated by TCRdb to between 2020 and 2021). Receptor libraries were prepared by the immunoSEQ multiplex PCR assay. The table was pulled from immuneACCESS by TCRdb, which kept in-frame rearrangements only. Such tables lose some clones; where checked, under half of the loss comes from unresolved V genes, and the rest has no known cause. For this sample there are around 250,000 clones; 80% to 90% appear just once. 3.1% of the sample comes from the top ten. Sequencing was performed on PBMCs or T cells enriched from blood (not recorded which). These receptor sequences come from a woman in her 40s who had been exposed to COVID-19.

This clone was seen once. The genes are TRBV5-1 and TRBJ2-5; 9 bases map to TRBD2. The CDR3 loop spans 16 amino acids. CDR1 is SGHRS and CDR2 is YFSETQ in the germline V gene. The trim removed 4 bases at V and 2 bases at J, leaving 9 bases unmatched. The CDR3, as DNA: TGCGCCAGCAGCCAAACCGGGACTAGCACACAAGAGACCCAGTACTTC. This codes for CASSQTGTSTQETQYF. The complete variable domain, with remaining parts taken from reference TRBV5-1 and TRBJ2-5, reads KAGVTQTPRYLIKTRGQQVTLSCSPISGHRSVSWYQQTPGQGLQFLFEYFSETQRNKGNFPGRFSGRQFSNSRSEMNVSTLELGDSALYLCASSQTGTSTQETQYFGPGTRLLVL.

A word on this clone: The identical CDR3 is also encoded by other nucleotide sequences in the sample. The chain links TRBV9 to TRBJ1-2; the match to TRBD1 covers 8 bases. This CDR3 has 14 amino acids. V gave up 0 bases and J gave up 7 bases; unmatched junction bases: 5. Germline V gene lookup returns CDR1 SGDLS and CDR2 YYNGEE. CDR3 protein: CASSVGDRGTGYTF. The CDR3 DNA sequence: TGTGCCAGCAGCGTAGGAGACAGGGGAACTGGCTACACCTTC.

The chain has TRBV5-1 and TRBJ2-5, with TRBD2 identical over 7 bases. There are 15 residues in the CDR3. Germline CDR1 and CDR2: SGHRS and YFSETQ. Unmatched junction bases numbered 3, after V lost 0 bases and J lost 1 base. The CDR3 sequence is CASSLAGGSQETQYF. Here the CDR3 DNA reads TGCGCCAGCAGCTTGGCCGGGGGGTCCCAAGAGACCCAGTACTTC.

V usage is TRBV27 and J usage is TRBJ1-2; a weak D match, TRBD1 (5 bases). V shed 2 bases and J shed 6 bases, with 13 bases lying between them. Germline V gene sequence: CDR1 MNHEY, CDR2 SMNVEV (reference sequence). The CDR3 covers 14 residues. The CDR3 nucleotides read TGTGCCAGCAGTTTAATGGCAGGGTCGGATGGCTACACCTTC. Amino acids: CASSLMAGSDGYTF.

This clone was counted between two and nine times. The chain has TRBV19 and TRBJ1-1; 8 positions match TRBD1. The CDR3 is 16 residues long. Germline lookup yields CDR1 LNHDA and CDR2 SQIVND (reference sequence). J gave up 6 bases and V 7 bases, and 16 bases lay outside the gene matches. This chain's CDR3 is CASKLTLRGRFSEAFF. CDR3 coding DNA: TGTGCCAGTAAATTGACCCTCAGGGGGCGCTTCTCTGAAGCTTTCTTT.

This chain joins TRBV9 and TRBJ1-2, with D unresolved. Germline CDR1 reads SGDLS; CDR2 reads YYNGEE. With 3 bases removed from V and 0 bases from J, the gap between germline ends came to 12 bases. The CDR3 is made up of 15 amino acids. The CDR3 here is CASSDGWRTNYGYTF. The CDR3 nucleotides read TGTGCCAGCAGCGACGGGTGGAGGACTAACTATGGCTACACCTTC.

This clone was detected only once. The CDR3 is CASSLDLGTGGFAGELFF. CDR3 sequence (DNA): TGTGCCAGCAGCTTAGATCTAGGGACAGGGGGTTTTGCTGGGGAGCTGTTTTTT. The chain couples TRBV11-2 to TRBJ2-2, with 11 bases fitting TRBD1. The CDR3 has 18 amino acids. The V gene end was trimmed by 0 bases and the J gene end by 8 bases; junction bases not matched to a gene: 11. Germline CDR1 SGHAT, CDR2 FQNNGV.

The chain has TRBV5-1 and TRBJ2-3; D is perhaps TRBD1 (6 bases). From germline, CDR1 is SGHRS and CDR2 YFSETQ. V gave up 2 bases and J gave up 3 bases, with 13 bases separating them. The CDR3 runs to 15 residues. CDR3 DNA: TGCGCCAGCAGCTTACAGGGTTTAGGGACAGATACGCAGTATTTT. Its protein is CASSLQGLGTDTQYF.

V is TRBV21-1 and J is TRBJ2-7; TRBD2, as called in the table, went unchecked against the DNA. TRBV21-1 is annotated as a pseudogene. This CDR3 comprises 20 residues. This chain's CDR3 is CASSKVSRRALLGCSYEQYV. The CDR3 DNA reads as TGTGCCAGCAGCAAAGTCAGTCGGAGGGCCCTCCTTGGGTGCTCCTACGAGCAGTACGTC.

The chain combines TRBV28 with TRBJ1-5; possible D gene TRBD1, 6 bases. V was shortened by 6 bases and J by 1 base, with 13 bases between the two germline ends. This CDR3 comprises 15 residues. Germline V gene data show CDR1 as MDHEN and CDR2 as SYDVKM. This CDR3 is CASSPLQGSNQPQHF. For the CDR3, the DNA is TGTGCCAGCAGCCCCCTACAGGGAAGCAATCAGCCCCAGCATTTT.

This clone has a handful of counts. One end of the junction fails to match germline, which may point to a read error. The CDR3 bases are TGTGCCAGCAGCCCCGGAGTAGTGGGACAGTATAATTCACCCCTCCACTTT. Translation gives CASSPGVVGQYNSPLHF. This rearrangement joins TRBV5-1 to TRBJ1-6, with 7 bases fitting TRBD1. The length of the CDR3 is 17 residues. Per the germline V gene, CDR1 is SGHRS and CDR2 is YFSETQ.

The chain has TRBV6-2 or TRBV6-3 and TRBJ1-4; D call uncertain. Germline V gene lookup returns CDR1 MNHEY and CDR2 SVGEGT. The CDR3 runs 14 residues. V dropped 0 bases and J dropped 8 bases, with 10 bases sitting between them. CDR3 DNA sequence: TGTGCCAGCAGTTACTCGTATGGGAGGGAAAAACTGTTTTTT. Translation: CASSYSYGREKLFF.

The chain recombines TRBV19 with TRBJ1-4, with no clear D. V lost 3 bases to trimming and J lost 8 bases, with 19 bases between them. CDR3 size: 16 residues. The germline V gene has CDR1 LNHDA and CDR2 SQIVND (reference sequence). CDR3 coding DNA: TGTGCCAGTAGTATCTTTGGTTTGGGCTTTGGAGAAAAACTGTTTTTT. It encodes CASSIFGLGFGEKLFF.

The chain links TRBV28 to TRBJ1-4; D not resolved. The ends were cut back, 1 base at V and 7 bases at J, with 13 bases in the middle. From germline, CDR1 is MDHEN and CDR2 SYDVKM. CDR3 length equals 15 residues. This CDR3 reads CASSLSTLGSEKLFF. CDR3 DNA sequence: TGTGCCAGCAGTTTATCCACCCTAGGGAGTGAAAAACTGTTTTTT.

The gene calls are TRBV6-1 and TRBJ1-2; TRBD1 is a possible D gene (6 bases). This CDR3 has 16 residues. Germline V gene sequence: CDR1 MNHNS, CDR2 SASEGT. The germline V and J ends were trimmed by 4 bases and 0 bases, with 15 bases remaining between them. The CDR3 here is CASSGRTDLSNYGYTF. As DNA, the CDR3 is TGTGCCAGCAGTGGAAGGACAGACCTCTCTAACTATGGCTACACCTTC.

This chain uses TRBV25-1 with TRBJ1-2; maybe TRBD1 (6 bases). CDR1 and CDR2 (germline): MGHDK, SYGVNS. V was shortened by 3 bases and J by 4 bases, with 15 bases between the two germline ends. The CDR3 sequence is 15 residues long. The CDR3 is CASSDSSTGRYGYTF. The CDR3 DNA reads TGTGCCAGCAGTGATTCTTCGACAGGCCGCTATGGCTACACCTTC.

The CDR3 DNA sequence: TGTGCCAGCAGTCCAGGGGCCGCCTACGAGCAGTACTTC. Translation: CASSPGAAYEQYF. The V call is TRBV6-2 or TRBV6-3, the J call TRBJ2-7, with a weak D call TRBD1 (6 bases). Trimming pared 5 bases from V and 2 bases from J, leaving 10 bases between. This CDR3 has 13 residues. CDR1 and CDR2 from the germline V gene are MNHEY and SVGEGT.

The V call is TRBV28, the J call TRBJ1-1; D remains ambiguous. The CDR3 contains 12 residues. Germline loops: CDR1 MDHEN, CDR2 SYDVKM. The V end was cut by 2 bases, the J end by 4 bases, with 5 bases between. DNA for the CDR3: TGTGCCAGCAGTTTACGTGTCACTGAAGCTTTCTTT. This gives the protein CASSLRVTEAFF. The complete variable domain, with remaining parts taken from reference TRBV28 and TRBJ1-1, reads DVKVTQSSRYLVKRTGEKVFLECVQDMDHENMFWYRQDPGLGLRLIYFSYDVKMKEKGDIPEGYSVSREKKERFSLILESASTNQTSMYLCASSLRVTEAFFGQGTRLTVV.

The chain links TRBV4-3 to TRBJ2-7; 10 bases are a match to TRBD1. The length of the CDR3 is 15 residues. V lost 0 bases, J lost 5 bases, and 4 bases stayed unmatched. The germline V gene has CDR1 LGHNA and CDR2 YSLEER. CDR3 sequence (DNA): TGCGCCAGCAGCCAAGAGACAGGGGGCATGGACGAGCAGTACTTC. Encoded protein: CASSQETGGMDEQYF.

As DNA, the CDR3 is TGTGCCAGCAGTTTATCAGGCTGGATGGGGCTCAGCAATCAGCCCCAGCATTTT. This gives the protein CASSLSGWMGLSNQPQHF. The V gene is TRBV27, the J gene TRBJ1-5; maybe TRBD1 (5 bases). V lost 0 bases, J lost 1 base, and 16 bases lay in between. Germline V gene lookup returns CDR1 MNHEY and CDR2 SMNVEV (reference sequence). The CDR3 sequence is 18 residues long.

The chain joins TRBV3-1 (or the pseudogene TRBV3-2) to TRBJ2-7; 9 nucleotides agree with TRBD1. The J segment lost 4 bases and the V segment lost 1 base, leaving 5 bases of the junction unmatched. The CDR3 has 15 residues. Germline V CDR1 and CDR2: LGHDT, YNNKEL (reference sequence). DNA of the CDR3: TGTGCCAGCAGCCAAGTGGGACAGGGCAATTACGAGCAGTACTTC. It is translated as CASSQVGQGNYEQYF.

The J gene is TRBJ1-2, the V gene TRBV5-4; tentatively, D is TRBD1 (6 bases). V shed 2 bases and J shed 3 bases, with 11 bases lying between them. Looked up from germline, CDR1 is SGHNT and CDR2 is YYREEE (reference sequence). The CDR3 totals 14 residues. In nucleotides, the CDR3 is TGTGCCAGCAGCTTAGGAACAGGGTACTATGGCTACACCTTC. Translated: CASSLGTGYYGYTF.

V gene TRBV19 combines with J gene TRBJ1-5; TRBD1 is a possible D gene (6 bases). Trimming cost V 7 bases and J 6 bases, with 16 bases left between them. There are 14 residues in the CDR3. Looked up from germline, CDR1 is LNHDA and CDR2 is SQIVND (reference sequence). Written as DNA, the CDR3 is TGTGCCAGTACCCCCCAGGGGAAGGCTCAGCCCCAGCATTTT. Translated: CASTPQGKAQPQHF.

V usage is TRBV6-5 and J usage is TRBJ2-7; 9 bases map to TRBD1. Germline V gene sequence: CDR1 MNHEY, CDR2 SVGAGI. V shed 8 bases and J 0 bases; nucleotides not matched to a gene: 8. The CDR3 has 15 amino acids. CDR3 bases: TGTGCCAGCCCTGACAGGACAGGGGACTCCTACGAGCAGTACGTC. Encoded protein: CASPDRTGDSYEQYV.

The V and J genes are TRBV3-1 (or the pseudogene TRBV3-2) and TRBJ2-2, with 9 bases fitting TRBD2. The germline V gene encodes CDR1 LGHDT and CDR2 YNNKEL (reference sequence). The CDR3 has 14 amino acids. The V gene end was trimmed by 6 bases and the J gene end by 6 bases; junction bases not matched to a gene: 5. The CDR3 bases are TGTGCCAGCAGTCGGACTAGCGAGGCCGGGGAGCTGTTTTTT. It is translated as CASSRTSEAGELFF.

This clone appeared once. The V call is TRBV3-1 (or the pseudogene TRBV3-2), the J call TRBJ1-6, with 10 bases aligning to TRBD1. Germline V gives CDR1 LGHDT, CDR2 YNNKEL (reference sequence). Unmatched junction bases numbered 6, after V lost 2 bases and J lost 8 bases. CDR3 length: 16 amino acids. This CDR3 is CASSQYDRGQDSPLHF. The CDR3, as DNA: TGTGCCAGCAGCCAATACGACAGGGGGCAGGATTCACCCCTCCACTTT.